The 14 T cell receptor beta chains given below trace back to one sample, sequenced in a study of human T cells and chemical hapten exposure. TCRdb recomputed calls from the RACE reads with MiXCR, one row per CDR3 protein. The data show tens of thousands of distinct CDR3 sequences, around 9.8% seen once. Time point noted: patch test 1, 2 weeks after DPC sensitization. The treatment: therapeutic diphenylcyclopropenone sensitization with weekly scalp DPC. The sample in question was whole blood, obtained in connection with sensitization to the hapten diphenylcyclopropenone (DPC). Receptors were obtained from a woman between 40 and 50 years old with alopecia areata. Some clones in this sample may be carry-over from other donors' samples.

Many counts were recorded for this clonotype. The CDR3 protein is CASSLRGLGTEAFF. CDR3 in DNA: TGTGCCAGCAGCCTGCGGGGGCTGGGTACTGAAGCTTTCTTT. This chain connects TRBV11-2 to TRBJ1-1, with TRBD1 as a possible D gene (6 bases). Trimming pared 5 bases from V and 5 bases from J, leaving 15 bases between. There are 14 residues in the CDR3. Germline V gene lookup returns CDR1 SGHAT and CDR2 FQNNGV. Looking up the rest from reference TRBV11-2 and TRBJ1-1 gives the full variable domain: EAGVAQSPRYKIIEKRQSVAFWCNPISGHATLYWYQQILGQGPKLLIQFQNNGVVDDSQLPKDRFSAERLKGVDSTLKIQPAKLEDSAVYLCASSLRGLGTEAFFGQGTRLTVV.

Only a few counts were recorded for this clonotype. The V and J genes are TRBV4-3 and TRBJ2-7; D gene unclear. V was trimmed by 4 bases and J by 1 base, leaving 11 bases between them. This CDR3 has 14 amino acids. Looked up from germline, CDR1 is LGHNA and CDR2 is YSLEER. CDR3 bases: TGCGCCAGCAGCCCGGGCCCTTATTCCTACGAGCAGTACTTC. Translating gives CASSPGPYSYEQYF.

To note about this clonotype: This clone may be a read error of a much larger clone one base away. This is likely a read error, given that the CDR3 carries no conserved phenylalanine or tryptophan at its end. The chain uses TRBV5-4 and TRBJ2-3; D may be TRBD2 (6 bases). CDR1 SGHNT and CDR2 YYREEE come from the germline V gene (reference sequence). The CDR3 extends over 14 amino acids. Trimming took 0 bases from V and 4 from J, leaving 9 bases between them. CDR3 region: CASSLAGGADTQYL. The DNA for the CDR3 is TGTGCCAGCAGCTTGGCCGGGGGTGCAGATACGCAGTATTTA.

This clonotype was observed many times. The chain employs TRBV7-2 and TRBJ2-5, with D unresolved. The CDR3 contains 14 residues. CDR1 and CDR2 from the germline V gene are SGHTA and FQGNSA. Trimming shortened V by 3 bases and J by 5 bases, and 13 bases separated the two germline ends. The CDR3 nucleotides read TGTGCCAGCAGCTTGAGAAGATCTGCCGAGACCCAGTACTTC. This encodes CASSLRRSAETQYF. The variable domain in full, completed from reference TRBV7-2 and TRBJ2-5, reads GAGVSQSPSNKVTEKGKDVELRCDPISGHTALYWYRQSLGQGLEFLIYFQGNSAPDKSGLPSDRFSAERTGGSVSTLTIQRTQQEDSAVYLCASSLRRSAETQYFGPGTRLLVL.

Turning to this clonotype: A much larger clone sits a single nucleotide away, making a read error possible. The CDR3: CASSPTPGTNCNQPQHF. The CDR3 DNA follows: TGTGCCAGCAGTCCAACCCCCGGGACAAATTGCAATCAGCCCCAGCATTTT. The J gene is TRBJ1-5, the V gene TRBV6-6; possibly TRBD1 for D (6 bases). In germline, CDR1 is MNHNY, CDR2 SVGAGI (reference sequence). The CDR3 is 17 residues long. V lost 5 bases to trimming and J lost 2 bases, with 19 bases between them.

Many counts were recorded for this clonotype. V usage is TRBV7-9 and J usage is TRBJ2-3; D is possibly TRBD1 (5 bases). The germline CDR1 and CDR2 sequences are SEHNR and FQNEAQ (reference sequence). The CDR3 spans 15 residues. Trimming shortened V by 1 base and J by 3 bases, and 11 bases separated the two germline ends. CDR3 DNA: TGTGCCAGCAGCTTAGGGAGACAGAGGACAGATACGCAGTATTTT. This gives the protein CASSLGRQRTDTQYF.

As regards this clonotype: A single base separates this from a much larger clone, so it may be a read error. V is TRBV6-2 or TRBV6-3 and J is TRBJ2-3; 14 nucleotides align to TRBD2. Looked up from germline, CDR1 is MNHEY and CDR2 is SVGEGT. The CDR3 has 19 amino acids. CDR3 bases: TGTGCCAGCAGTTACTGGGGACTAGCGGGGGCTTCTAGCACAGATACGCAGTTTTTT. The encoded protein is CASSYWGLAGASSTDTQFF.

Note on this clonotype: This could be a read error, since a much larger clone is one nucleotide away. The chain combines TRBV4-3 with TRBJ1-6; D may be TRBD1 (6 bases). CDR1 LGHNA and CDR2 YSLEER come from the germline V gene. This CDR3 contains 18 residues. Written as DNA, the CDR3 is TGCGTCAGCAGCCGAAAGTCAGGGGCCGCTACCTATAATTCACCCCTCCACTTT. Its protein is CVSSRKSGAATYNSPLHF.

At least ten counts were recorded for this clonotype. This sequence joins TRBV4-2 and TRBJ1-5; D may be TRBD1 (5 bases). Trimming pared 4 bases from V and 5 bases from J, leaving 18 bases between. The CDR3 covers 16 residues. Looked up from germline, CDR1 is LGHNA and CDR2 is YNFKEQ. CDR3 residues: CASSRQGGATHQPQHF. DNA for the CDR3: TGTGCCAGCAGCCGCCAAGGAGGGGCTACTCATCAGCCCCAGCATTTT.

This clonotype has a handful of counts. The chain is built from TRBV4-3 and TRBJ2-1, with 10 bases aligning to TRBD2. V trimming: 4 bases; J trimming: 10 bases; junction bases outside the gene matches: 16. The CDR3 runs to 17 residues. Germline V gene lookup returns CDR1 LGHNA and CDR2 YSLEER. The CDR3 loop reads CASSLLRGAGGRPEQFF. Written as DNA, the CDR3 is TGCGCCAGCAGCCTTCTAAGGGGAGCGGGGGGGCGACCCGAGCAGTTCTTC.

This clonotype has a handful of counts. This sequence joins TRBV20-1 and TRBJ1-1; D unresolved. Germline V gene lookup returns CDR1 DFQATT and CDR2 SNEGSKA (reference sequence). The V and J ends lost 5 bases and 10 bases respectively, with 11 bases between them. The CDR3 has 10 amino acids. CDR3 loop: CSARGRGAFF. CDR3 DNA: TGCAGTGCTCGCGGACGGGGAGCTTTCTTT.

J is TRBJ2-7 and V is TRBV6-5; D is unclear. In germline, CDR1 is MNHEY, CDR2 SVGAGI. V lost 1 base and J lost 2, with 6 bases in between. This CDR3 region has 13 residues. CDR3 loop: CASSYLGTYEQYF. The CDR3 coding sequence is TGTGCCAGCAGTTACTTAGGGACCTACGAGCAGTACTTC.

In its sample, this clonotype was seen many times. V gene TRBV29-1 combines with J gene TRBJ1-2; D unclear. The CDR3 has 12 amino acids. CDR1 SQVTM and CDR2 ANQGSEA come from the germline V gene. V was pared by 4 bases and J by 8 bases, with 14 bases between. The CDR3 sequence: CSVAGRAGGYTF. The CDR3 DNA follows: TGCAGCGTTGCGGGTCGAGCGGGCGGCTACACCTTC.

In this sample, this clonotype turned up many times. The V and J genes are TRBV5-6 and TRBJ1-2; D gene unclear. CDR1 SGHDT and CDR2 YYEEEE come from the germline V gene. V was trimmed by 4 bases and J by 0 bases, leaving 13 bases between them. This CDR3 spans 15 amino acids. CDR3 sequence (DNA): TGTGCCAGCAGCACGGTGGTAGTCACTAACTATGGCTACACCTTC. Protein: CASSTVVVTNYGYTF.